This T cell receptor (beta chain) was profiled in a study of blood T cell repertoires in COVID-19. From germline, CDR1 is SGHTA and CDR2 FQGNSA. The CDR3 is 15 amino acids. V was shortened by 5 bases and J by 4 bases, with 15 bases between the two germline ends. Method: immunoSEQ multiplex PCR; TCRdb's copy keeps in-frame clones and lacks some. The data contain 250,000 to 300,000 clones, roughly 90% of them singletons. For recovered donors of Cohort 3, there were two negative PCRs, clearance, or symptom resolution. The TCR originated in a man in his forties or fifties who had recovered from COVID-19. The sample was PBMCs or T cells enriched from blood (not recorded which). The chain links TRBV7-2 to TRBJ2-1, with D tentatively TRBD2 (6 bases). This chain's CDR3 is CASSVLASTYNEQFF. The DNA for the CDR3 is TGTGCCAGCAGCGTACTAGCTAGCACATACAATGAGCAGTTCTTC. The complete variable domain, with remaining parts taken from reference TRBV7-2 and TRBJ2-1, reads GAGVSQSPSNKVTEKGKDVELRCDPISGHTALYWYRQSLGQGLEFLIYFQGNSAPDKSGLPSDRFSAERTGGSVSTLTIQRTQQEDSAVYLCASSVLASTYNEQFFGPGTRLTVL.